The 7 T cell receptor beta chains given below trace back to one sample, sequenced in a study of T cells in Graves' hyperthyroidism and ophthalmopathy. The source material, RNA transcripts, was used to amplify TCR beta CDR3 regions. First-round RT-PCR of the TCR CDR3 relied on the HTBI primer set. MiXCR, applied by TCRdb to the multiplex PCR reads, yields one record per CDR3 protein. The data show a few hundred thousand distinct CDR3 sequences, more than 15% seen once. Sequencing used blood. All receptors come from a woman in her 40s with Graves' ophthalmopathy.

This clonotype was found a few times. V usage is TRBV6-1 and J usage is TRBJ2-5; TRBD1 is a possible D gene (5 bases). Trimming pared 8 bases from V and 1 base from J, leaving 20 bases between. In germline, CDR1 is MNHNS, CDR2 SASEGT. The CDR3 is made up of 16 amino acids. The CDR3 region has the DNA TGTGCCAGCCGGGCGGACCCGATGGGGCCCCAAGAGACCCAGTACTTC. This codes for CASRADPMGPQETQYF.

This clonotype has a count of ten or more. The chain has TRBV7-2 and TRBJ2-5; no clear D gene. Germline V CDR1 and CDR2: SGHTA, FQGNSA. The ends were cut back, 5 bases at V and 2 bases at J, with 12 bases in the middle. The length of the CDR3 is 14 residues. The CDR3 DNA reads TGTGCCAGCAGCCCGACATTATCTCAAGAGACCCAGTACTTC. Translating gives CASSPTLSQETQYF.

This clonotype has at least ten counts. This sequence joins TRBV5-8 and TRBJ1-2; D unclear. V lost 0 bases and J lost 3, with 6 bases in between. From germline, CDR1 is SGHTS and CDR2 YDEGEE. The CDR3 is made up of 13 amino acids. The chain's CDR3 is CASSLDAYYGYTF. The CDR3 coding sequence is TGTGCCAGCAGCTTGGACGCTTACTATGGCTACACCTTC.

This clonotype showed up many times. In DNA form, the CDR3 reads TGTGCCAGCAGCTTCGGGGGGGGCGGAGATACGCAGTATTTT. Translated, it gives CASSFGGGGDTQYF. The chain recombines TRBV7-3 with TRBJ2-3, with TRBD2 matching over 8 bases. This CDR3 is built from 14 residues. CDR1 and CDR2 from the germline V gene are SGHTA and FQGTGA. Trimming cost V 3 bases and J 5 bases; bases outside gene matches: 4.

The CDR3 loop reads CASSDRTGRLVELFF. Written as DNA, the CDR3 is TGTGCCAGCAGTGACAGGACAGGGAGGTTGGTGGAGCTGTTTTTT. The chain couples TRBV6-1 to TRBJ2-2; 8 bases are shared with TRBD1. Losses at the gene ends were 3 bases for V and 10 bases for J; bases not matched to a gene: 10. The CDR3 is 15 residues long. Germline V CDR1 and CDR2: MNHNS, SASEGT.

This rearrangement joins TRBV4-2 to TRBJ2-1; D is uncertain. The CDR3 covers 13 residues. The V end was cut by 8 bases, the J end by 9 bases, with 17 bases between. Germline V CDR1 and CDR2: LGHNA, YNFKEQ. The CDR3 protein is CASGLYSLGEQFF. The CDR3 coding sequence is TGTGCCAGCGGCCTTTATAGTCTTGGTGAGCAGTTCTTC.

This clonotype showed up many times. The chain links TRBV28 to TRBJ2-1, with TRBD2 matching 8 bases. The CDR3 loop spans 15 amino acids. The germline V gene has CDR1 MDHEN and CDR2 SYDVKM. V shed 8 bases, J shed 2 bases, and the junction held 8 bases outside the gene matches. CDR3 region: CASRRGGGTYNEQFF. The CDR3 region has the DNA TGTGCCAGCCGCCGGGGGGGGGGAACCTACAATGAGCAGTTCTTC.